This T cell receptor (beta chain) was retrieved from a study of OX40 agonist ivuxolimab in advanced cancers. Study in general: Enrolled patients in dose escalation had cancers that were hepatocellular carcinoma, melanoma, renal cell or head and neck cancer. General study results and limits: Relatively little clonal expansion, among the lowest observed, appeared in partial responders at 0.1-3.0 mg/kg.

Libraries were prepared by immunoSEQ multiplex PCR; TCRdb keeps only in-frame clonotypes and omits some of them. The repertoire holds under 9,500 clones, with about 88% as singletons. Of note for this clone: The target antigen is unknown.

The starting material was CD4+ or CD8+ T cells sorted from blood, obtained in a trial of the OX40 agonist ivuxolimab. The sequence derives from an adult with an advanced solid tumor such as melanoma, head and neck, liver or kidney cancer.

CDR3 bases: TGTGCCAGCAGCCTCCTACAGGCCTCTGGAAACACCATATATTTT. It encodes CASSLLQASGNTIYF. The genes are TRBV11-2 and TRBJ1-3; tentative D call: TRBD1 (5 bases). Germline lookup yields CDR1 SGHAT and CDR2 FQNNGV. The CDR3 covers 15 residues. Trimming stripped 5 bases from V and 0 bases from J, with 11 bases between.